Shown below are 20 T cell receptor beta chains from a single sample sequenced in a study of OX40 agonist ivuxolimab in advanced cancers. Libraries were prepared by immunoSEQ multiplex PCR; TCRdb keeps only in-frame clonotypes and omits some of them. The sample has 50,000 to 55,000 clones, approximately 80% seen once. The input for sequencing was CD4+ or CD8+ T cells sorted from blood, taken in a trial of the OX40 agonist ivuxolimab. The receptors were sampled from an adult with an advanced solid tumor such as melanoma, head and neck, liver or kidney cancer.

The chain recombines TRBV5-6 with TRBJ1-4; possible D gene TRBD1, 6 bases. The V gene lost 3 bases and the J gene lost 8 bases, with 17 bases spanning the gap. The CDR3 contains 15 residues. The V gene's germline CDR1 is SGHDT and CDR2 YYEEEE. The CDR3 nucleotides are TGTGCCAGCAGCTGGGGGGCCGGGCTTGAGGAAAAACTGTTTTTT. Its protein product is CASSWGAGLEEKLFF.

This sequence joins TRBV4-2 and TRBJ1-2; 8 bases match TRBD1. The CDR3 length is 13 residues. Germline lookup yields CDR1 LGHNA and CDR2 YNFKEQ. After removal of 5 bases from V and 9 bases from J, the junction contained 8 bases not matched to a gene. The CDR3 nucleotides read TGTGCCAGCAGCTTGGAACAGGGGGGCAGCTACACCTTC. The encoded protein is CASSLEQGGSYTF.

J is TRBJ1-2 and V is TRBV6-5; D perhaps matches TRBD1 (5 bases). The CDR3 is 14 amino acids. The V end lost 6 bases, the J end lost 6 bases, and 17 bases lay between the germline ends. Germline CDR1 MNHEY, CDR2 SVGAGI. CDR3 sequence: CASSPLGGWNGYTF. In nucleotides, the CDR3 is TGTGCCAGCAGCCCCCTCGGGGGTTGGAATGGCTACACCTTC.

The V call is TRBV13, the J call TRBJ2-1, with 7 positions matching TRBD2. The CDR3 sequence is 18 residues long. CDR1 and CDR2 (germline): PRHDT, FYEKMQ (reference sequence). Trimming removed 6 bases from V and 1 base from J; junction bases left unmatched: 15. In DNA form, the CDR3 reads TGTGCCAGCAGTCGAAAGGTAGTCGGCGGGGGTTCCTACAATGAGCAGTTCTTC. Its protein is CASSRKVVGGGSYNEQFF.

V is TRBV6-1 and J is TRBJ1-1; 7 nucleotides agree with TRBD1. V lost 0 bases to trimming and J lost 5 bases; unmatched junction nucleotides: 3. Germline-derived CDR1 and CDR2 are MNHNS and SASEGT. The CDR3 is 14 residues long. In DNA form, the CDR3 reads TGTGCCAGCAGTGAAGCTAGGGGGCAAACTGAAGCTTTCTTT. Translation gives CASSEARGQTEAFF.

This clone was counted a single time. The rearrangement uses TRBV5-1 and TRBJ1-6; D possibly corresponds to TRBD1 (5 bases). V dropped 0 bases and J dropped 0 bases, with 13 bases sitting between them. The length of the CDR3 is 18 residues. The germline CDR1 and CDR2 sequences are SGHRS and YFSETQ. The CDR3 sequence is CASSLEGRGSSYNSPLHF. Here the CDR3 DNA reads TGCGCCAGCAGCTTGGAAGGTCGGGGGAGCTCCTATAATTCACCCCTCCACTTT.

The chain employs TRBV6-1 and TRBJ1-4; 7 bases agree with TRBD1. The V segment lost 8 bases and the J segment 0 bases; nucleotides outside the gene matches: 3. Germline CDR1 MNHNS, CDR2 SASEGT. CDR3 length: 14 residues. DNA of the CDR3: TGTGCCAGCCGACAGGGCGCAACTAATGAAAAACTGTTTTTT. Its translation is CASRQGATNEKLFF.

This clone was counted once. The J gene is TRBJ2-1, the V gene TRBV9, with no clear D. CDR1 and CDR2 from the germline V gene are SGDLS and YYNGEE. The CDR3 has 16 amino acids. V was clipped by 3 bases and J by 0 bases, with 13 bases between them. In DNA form, the CDR3 reads TGTGCCAGCAGCGATACCAGGTTGAGCTCCTACAATGAGCAGTTCTTC. Its protein is CASSDTRLSSYNEQFF.

V gene TRBV4-2 combines with J gene TRBJ1-4; D is uncertain. In germline, CDR1 is LGHNA, CDR2 YNFKEQ. The ends were cut back, 0 bases at V and 7 bases at J, with 21 bases in the middle. This CDR3 has 18 residues. CDR3 sequence (DNA): TGTGCCAGCAGCCAAGAACAGAACACACCCCGGAGAGGTGAAAAACTGTTTTTT. It codes for CASSQEQNTPRRGEKLFF.

This clone appeared a few times. Here the CDR3 reads CASSQDVGGPVFKQYF. For the CDR3, the DNA is TGTGCCAGCAGCCAAGACGTCGGGGGCCCCGTCTTTAAGCAGTACTTC. The V call is TRBV14, the J call TRBJ2-7; either TRBD1 or TRBD2 may fit D (6 bases each). The V end was cut by 0 bases, the J end by 8 bases, with 20 bases between. Germline assignment: CDR1 SGHDN and CDR2 FVKESK. CDR3 size: 16 residues.

The chain employs TRBV19 and TRBJ2-3; D might be TRBD1 or TRBD2, each matching 5 bases. Germline V gene lookup returns CDR1 LNHDA and CDR2 SQIVND (reference sequence). The CDR3 length is 12 residues. The V end lost 7 bases, the J end lost 8 bases, and 13 bases lay between the germline ends. CDR3: CASKGTAGTQYF. The CDR3 DNA reads TGTGCCAGTAAGGGGACCGCAGGTACGCAGTATTTT.

V usage is TRBV6-5 and J usage is TRBJ1-1; D call uncertain. Trimming removed 8 bases at V and 10 bases at J, with 11 bases between. This CDR3 is built from 10 residues. Germline V CDR1 and CDR2: MNHEY, SVGAGI. CDR3 sequence reads: CASSRGRAFF. The CDR3 DNA sequence: TGTGCCAGCTCGCGTGGGAGAGCTTTCTTT.

The V and J genes are TRBV10-1 and TRBJ2-1; 12 bases agree with TRBD1. The CDR3 covers 15 residues. The V segment lost 6 bases and the J segment 8 bases; nucleotides outside the gene matches: 8. Germline V gene data show CDR1 as WNHNN and CDR2 as SYGVQD (reference sequence). CDR3 sequence (DNA): TGCGCCAGCAGCGACCCCGGGACAGGGGGCCATGAGCAGTTCTTC. Translating gives CASSDPGTGGHEQFF.

This chain links TRBV5-1 with TRBJ1-6; 7 nucleotides line up with TRBD1. Looked up from germline, CDR1 is SGHRS and CDR2 is YFSETQ. The CDR3 has 16 residues. The V and J ends lost 0 bases and 10 bases, in that order; junction bases with no gene match: 10. CDR3 region: CASSLGQGVAQSPLHF. In DNA form, the CDR3 reads TGCGCCAGCAGCTTGGGACAGGGAGTAGCACAATCACCCCTCCACTTT.

The chain recombines TRBV5-5 with TRBJ2-3, with 7 bases fitting TRBD1. Germline V gene lookup returns CDR1 SGHKS and CDR2 YYEKEE (reference sequence). The CDR3 has 15 residues. V shed 2 bases, J shed 4 bases, and the junction held 7 bases outside the gene matches. The CDR3: CASSFLGQDPDTQYF. Here the CDR3 DNA reads TGTGCCAGCAGCTTTCTCGGACAGGATCCAGATACGCAGTATTTT.

The CDR3 bases are TGCGCCACCTACCTAGGGGGCCGAAATTCACCCCTCCACTTT. It is translated as CATYLGGRNSPLHF. The rearrangement joins TRBV23-1 to TRBJ1-6; 7 bases align to TRBD1. TRBV23-1 is annotated as an ORF whose role is uncertain. J gave up 7 bases and V 10 bases, and 10 bases lay outside the gene matches. The CDR3 runs to 14 residues.

This clone came up a few times. V usage is TRBV19 and J usage is TRBJ1-1; a possible D gene is TRBD1 (6 bases). CDR3 length equals 12 residues. The ends were cut back, 6 bases at V and 7 bases at J, with 12 bases in the middle. CDR1 LNHDA and CDR2 SQIVND come from the germline V gene (reference sequence). The CDR3, as DNA: TGTGCCAGTAGCCTACAGGGAGGTGAAGCTTTCTTT. Residues: CASSLQGGEAFF. Variable domain in full (rest from reference TRBV19 and TRBJ1-1): DGGITQSPKYLFRKEGQNVTLSCEQNLNHDAMYWYRQDPGQGLRLIYYSQIVNDFQKGDIAEGYSVSREKKESFPLTVTSAQKNPTAFYLCASSLQGGEAFFGQGTRLTVV.

V and J are TRBV5-1 and TRBJ1-2; maybe TRBD1 (5 bases). V lost 5 bases and J lost 2, with 16 bases in between. This CDR3 region has 15 residues. Germline V gene sequence: CDR1 SGHRS, CDR2 YFSETQ. CDR3 sequence (DNA): TGCGCCAGCAGATTGAGCGTGGGGGACAACTATGGCTACACCTTC. Translating it yields CASRLSVGDNYGYTF.

V gene TRBV27 combines with J gene TRBJ1-6; D not certain. Per the germline V gene, CDR1 is MNHEY and CDR2 is SMNVEV (reference sequence). This CDR3 spans 15 amino acids. V lost 5 bases and J lost 3, with 11 bases in between. In nucleotides, the CDR3 is TGTGCCAGCAGTCCCTCCTGGAACTATAATTCACCCCTCCACTTT. Protein product: CASSPSWNYNSPLHF.

The chain is built from TRBV2 and TRBJ2-3; 8 bases line up with TRBD2. V was clipped by 4 bases and J by 1 base; unmatched bases: 7. The CDR3 consists of 16 residues. Germline CDR1 reads SNHLY; CDR2 reads FYNNEI. CDR3 protein: CASSGSAGGRTDTQYF. The DNA for the CDR3 is TGTGCCAGCAGTGGGAGTGCGGGGGGCCGCACAGATACGCAGTATTTT.